This T cell receptor beta chain was sequenced for a study of blood T cell repertoires in COVID-19. Study at large: The United States, Italy and Spain supplied acute and convalescent COVID-19 samples. From T cells, B-cell-depleted T cells, or PBMCs came the material, which was cDNA or gDNA.

Per the authors' pipeline: Scientists estimated how many nucleated cells there were by amplifying reference gene primers. Method: immunoSEQ multiplex PCR; TCRdb's copy keeps in-frame clones and lacks some. V and J calls and clone size are as listed in that table; D and trimming were resolved from the DNA. This sample has approximately 120,000 clones, with 70% to 90% found just once. The CDR3 loop spans 17 amino acids. The V segment lost 2 bases and the J segment 3 bases; nucleotides outside the gene matches: 7. Germline V gene lookup returns CDR1 SGHNT and CDR2 YYREEE (reference sequence). The receptor comes from a human donor in a cohort sampled during active COVID-19. This chain joins TRBV5-4 and TRBJ2-2; the match to TRBD2 covers 10 bases. Sequenced sample: peripheral blood. CDR3 loop: CASSFRLAGDYTGELFF. The DNA for the CDR3 is TGTGCCAGCAGCTTCCGTCTAGCGGGAGATTACACCGGGGAGCTGTTTTTT.